These 20 T cell receptor beta chains came from one sample sequenced in a study of blood T cell repertoires in COVID-19. Sequencing used immunoSEQ multiplex PCR; TCRdb keeps in-frame clones, though not all of them. The sample has over 200,000 clones; roughly 80% are singletons. The source material was peripheral blood. These receptors came from a man between 50 and 59 years old with active or convalescent COVID-19.

V usage is TRBV6-1 and J usage is TRBJ2-5; 7 bases agree with TRBD2. The germline V gene has CDR1 MNHNS and CDR2 SASEGT. The V segment lost 3 bases and the J segment 5 bases; nucleotides outside the gene matches: 3. The CDR3 sequence is 13 residues long. The CDR3 sequence: CASSEWGGETQYF. In DNA, the CDR3 is TGTGCCAGCAGTGAGTGGGGAGGGGAGACCCAGTACTTC.

This clone was seen only a few times. The rearrangement links TRBV5-6 to TRBJ2-7; 11 nucleotides align to TRBD2. V lost 1 base and J lost 6; bases outside the gene matches: 9. The CDR3 is made up of 16 amino acids. The germline gives CDR1 SGHDT, CDR2 YYEEEE. CDR3 amino acids: CASSLLGTSGPIEQYF. Written as DNA, the CDR3 is TGTGCCAGCAGCTTGCTAGGGACTAGCGGCCCCATCGAGCAGTACTTC.

The V call is TRBV19, the J call TRBJ1-5, with 8 bases lining up with TRBD1. Looked up from germline, CDR1 is LNHDA and CDR2 is SQIVND (reference sequence). Trimming cost V 3 bases and J 9 bases; bases outside gene matches: 10. This CDR3 region has 15 residues. CDR3 residues: CASSMGGRGRRPQHF. In DNA form, the CDR3 reads TGTGCCAGTAGTATGGGGGGCAGGGGGCGCAGGCCCCAGCATTTT.

This chain connects TRBV19 to TRBJ1-1; perhaps TRBD1 as D (6 bases). This CDR3 comprises 13 residues. Germline values: CDR1 LNHDA, CDR2 SQIVND (reference sequence). Deletions cut 0 bases from V and 4 bases from J, with 6 bases between. The CDR3: CASSIEQGTEAFF. CDR3 coding DNA: TGTGCCAGTAGTATAGAACAGGGCACTGAAGCTTTCTTT.

This clone was counted at least ten times. The chain employs TRBV24-1 and TRBJ1-1; TRBD1 matches 9 bases. CDR1 and CDR2 (germline): KGHDR, SFDVKD. This CDR3 is built from 15 residues. The J segment lost 5 bases and the V segment lost 4 bases, leaving 7 bases of the junction unmatched. The CDR3 protein is CATSDTGTGNTEAFF. The DNA of the CDR3 is TGTGCCACCAGTGACACCGGGACAGGGAATACTGAAGCTTTCTTT.

The rearrangement uses TRBV7-9 and TRBJ2-5, with D unresolved. Per germline, CDR1 SEHNR and CDR2 FQNEAQ (reference sequence). Between the trimmed V and J ends, which lost 2 bases and 5 bases, there was a span of 6 bases. The CDR3 covers 12 residues. This CDR3 is CASSLIRETQYF. In DNA form, the CDR3 reads TGTGCCAGCAGCTTAATTCGGGAGACCCAGTACTTC.

J is TRBJ2-7 and V is TRBV6-2 or TRBV6-3; 8 bases agree with TRBD1. CDR1 and CDR2 (germline): MNHEY, SVGEGT. The CDR3 length is 13 residues. Trimming at V came to 6 bases and at J to 2 bases, leaving 3 bases not matched to a gene. As DNA, the CDR3 is TGTGCCAGCAGCGAGGGACAGGCCTACGAGCAGTACTTC. Translating it yields CASSEGQAYEQYF.

This chain's CDR3 is CASTGQIIQPQHF. In nucleotides, the CDR3 is TGTGCCAGTACGGGACAGATCATTCAGCCCCAGCATTTT. The rearrangement links TRBV19 to TRBJ1-5; 7 nucleotides align to TRBD1. Germline trimming cut 7 bases from V and 6 bases from J; bases unmatched to any gene: 6. The CDR3 is 13 amino acids. The germline CDR1 and CDR2 sequences are LNHDA and SQIVND (reference sequence).

The chain joins TRBV6-5 to TRBJ1-1, with D unresolved. Looked up from germline, CDR1 is MNHEY and CDR2 is SVGAGI. The CDR3 is made up of 15 amino acids. V lost 5 bases and J 0 bases, leaving 13 bases between the germline ends. The CDR3 reads CASSPNFGVNTEAFF. The CDR3, as DNA: TGTGCCAGCAGTCCTAATTTCGGGGTGAACACTGAAGCTTTCTTT.

This chain connects TRBV5-4 to TRBJ2-3; possibly TRBD1 for D (5 bases). Germline CDR1 SGHNT, CDR2 YYREEE (reference sequence). V was clipped by 1 base and J by 1 base, with 10 bases between them. The CDR3 extends over 15 amino acids. The CDR3 DNA is TGTGCCAGCAGCTTGAGTGGCAGGGGCACAGATACGCAGTATTTT. Translated: CASSLSGRGTDTQYF. Variable domain in full (rest from reference TRBV5-4 and TRBJ2-3): ETGVTQSPTHLIKTRGQQVTLRCSSQSGHNTVSWYQQALGQGPQFIFQYYREEENGRGNFPPRFSGLQFPNYSSELNVNALELDDSALYLCASSLSGRGTDTQYFGPGTRLTVL.

This clone has a handful of counts. The CDR3 region is CASSLDSNQPQHF. Written as DNA, the CDR3 is TGTGCCAGCAGCTTGGACAGTAATCAGCCCCAGCATTTT. The chain combines TRBV7-9 with TRBJ1-5, with D perhaps matching TRBD1 (6 bases). Trimming left V 3 bases short and J 4 bases short, with 7 bases between. The CDR3 extends over 13 amino acids. Germline assignment: CDR1 SEHNR and CDR2 FQNEAQ (reference sequence).

This chain uses TRBV14 with TRBJ2-7, with TRBD1 identical over 8 bases. CDR3 length: 14 residues. Germline V CDR1 and CDR2: SGHDN, FVKESK. After removal of 5 bases from V and 4 bases from J, the junction contained 7 bases not matched to a gene. The CDR3 region has the DNA TGTGCCAGCAGCACCAGGGGGCGCTTTTACGAGCAGTACTTC. It translates to CASSTRGRFYEQYF.

This clone has a handful of counts. Other DNA sequences of this sample code for an identical CDR3. The V call is TRBV27, the J call TRBJ1-2; D might be TRBD1 (6 bases). Trimming took 3 bases from V and 6 from J, leaving 11 bases between them. The CDR3 contains 13 residues. Per germline, CDR1 MNHEY and CDR2 SMNVEV (reference sequence). The CDR3 DNA reads as TGTGCCAGCAGTTTTCGCGGGGGCAATGGCTACACCTTC. The encoded protein is CASSFRGGNGYTF.

The rearrangement joins TRBV29-1 to TRBJ1-6; 7 positions match TRBD1. Germline-derived CDR1 and CDR2 are SQVTM and ANQGSEA. The CDR3 has 13 residues. V shed 6 bases and J 7 bases; nucleotides not matched to a gene: 6. This CDR3 is CSVGRDRNSPLHF. The DNA of the CDR3 is TGCAGCGTCGGCCGGGACAGAAATTCACCCCTCCACTTT.

The CDR3 protein is CASRIDRGADSPLHF. In DNA form, the CDR3 reads TGTGCCAGCAGGATAGACAGGGGCGCGGATTCACCCCTCCACTTT. V and J are TRBV6-5 and TRBJ1-6, with 8 bases aligning to TRBD1. CDR3 size: 15 residues. J lost 8 bases, V lost 6 bases, and 9 bases had no gene match. The germline V gene encodes CDR1 MNHEY and CDR2 SVGAGI.

This clone appeared a single time. The rearrangement links TRBV7-2 to TRBJ2-7; D is possibly TRBD2 (5 bases). CDR1 is SGHTA and CDR2 is FQGNSA in the germline V gene. V lost 7 bases and J 6 bases, leaving 22 bases between the germline ends. The CDR3 runs to 15 residues. As DNA, the CDR3 is TGTGCCAGCACCTCGGACTCCCACCGAACCAGCGAGCAGTACTTC. Encoded protein: CASTSDSHRTSEQYF.

V usage is TRBV30 and J usage is TRBJ2-5; the match to TRBD1 covers 7 bases. The CDR3 is 13 residues long. Germline V gene data show CDR1 as GTSNPN and CDR2 as SVGIG (reference sequence). Losses at the gene ends were 0 bases for V and 7 bases for J; bases not matched to a gene: 5. The CDR3 nucleotides are TGTGCCTGGAGTGTAGGGGGCGCGGGGACCCAGTACTTC. It codes for CAWSVGGAGTQYF.

The rearrangement links TRBV6-6 to TRBJ2-3; the D gene is possibly TRBD2 (6 bases). Per the germline V gene, CDR1 is MNHNY and CDR2 is SVGAGI (reference sequence). V lost 6 bases to trimming and J lost 0 bases, with 16 bases between them. This CDR3 has 16 amino acids. The CDR3 reads CASRPRGTWSTDTQYF. The CDR3 DNA reads as TGTGCCAGCAGACCCCGGGGGACTTGGAGCACAGATACGCAGTATTTT.

This clone was observed a few times. J is TRBJ1-2 and V is TRBV11-2; D perhaps matches TRBD1 (5 bases). CDR3 length: 15 amino acids. Germline V gives CDR1 SGHAT, CDR2 FQNNGV. V gave up 5 bases and J gave up 4 bases, with 17 bases separating them. Written as DNA, the CDR3 is TGTGCCAGCAGCGTACCAGGGTTATCCCTCTATGGCTACACCTTC. It specifies CASSVPGLSLYGYTF. Complete variable domain (other parts from reference TRBV11-2 and TRBJ1-2): EAGVAQSPRYKIIEKRQSVAFWCNPISGHATLYWYQQILGQGPKLLIQFQNNGVVDDSQLPKDRFSAERLKGVDSTLKIQPAKLEDSAVYLCASSVPGLSLYGYTFGSGTRLTVV.

This chain's CDR3 is CASSPLGTETQYF. The CDR3 nucleotides read TGTGCCAGCTCTCCCCTGGGCACGGAGACCCAGTACTTC. The rearrangement joins TRBV18 to TRBJ2-5; D unclear. The CDR3 loop spans 13 amino acids. Germline V lookup: CDR1 KGHSH, CDR2 LQKENI. V was shortened by 6 bases and J by 5 bases, with 13 bases between the two germline ends.